This entry describes one T cell receptor beta chain. The data originate from a study of T cells in Graves' hyperthyroidism and ophthalmopathy. Looking at the study overall: Prior to any treatment, at the point of initial diagnosis, peripheral blood was collected.

Researchers amplified the TCR beta CDR3 regions from RNA transcripts. RT-PCR in the first round (using the HTBI primer set) targeted the TCR CDR3. In TCRdb, the multiplex PCR reads were re-called with MiXCR into one record per CDR3 protein. The sample contains 340,000 or so distinct CDR3 sequences, around a sixth of which appear only once. If no ophthalmopathy progression occurred within 18 months, Graves' hyperthyroidism was stable. Participants, patients aged 18 to 65, had newly diagnosed hyperthyroidism with a duration under 2 months. It was uncontrolled infection, other autoimmune disease, pregnancy or lactation that excluded patients. Between the trimmed V and J ends, which lost 5 bases and 2 bases, there was a span of 15 bases. Germline V CDR1 and CDR2: SGHVS, FQNEAQ. The CDR3 has 16 residues.

Source material: blood. The receptor comes from a woman in her fifties or sixties with Graves' hyperthyroidism. This chain connects TRBV7-8 to TRBJ2-2; TRBD2 might be the D (6 bases). The CDR3 reads CASSPWEASNTGELFF. Written as DNA, the CDR3 is TGTGCCAGCAGCCCGTGGGAGGCATCAAACACCGGGGAGCTGTTTTTT.